The sequence of this TCR beta chain was determined in a study of shared clonotypes between healthy human individuals. The V and J ends lost 3 bases and 4 bases respectively, with 9 bases between them. The CDR3 covers 13 residues. The germline CDR1 and CDR2 sequences are MDHEN and SYDVKM. The repertoire was sequenced with immunoSEQ multiplex PCR; TCRdb's copy has only in-frame clones and lacks some. The table has hundreds of thousands of clones, about 96% seen once. CD45RO negativity and positive selection for CCR7 defined naive CD8 cells, a population that excluded terminally differentiated effector memory CD45RA+ cells.

The V call is TRBV28, the J call TRBJ1-1; D not resolved. The source is a woman aged 25-40 years in good health. Sequenced material: naive CD8+ T cells sorted from blood. The DNA of the CDR3 is TGTGCCAGCAGTTTCTTGCCAGCCACTGAAGCTTTCTTT. Residues: CASSFLPATEAFF.